The source of this T cell receptor (beta chain) is a study of shared clonotypes between healthy human individuals. Overall study findings and caveats: Estimated clonotype richness was generally higher in naive than memory subsets.

The table came from immunoSEQ multiplex PCR; TCRdb's copy has only in-frame clones and leaves some out. Here the sample spans about 2 million clones, roughly 94% being singletons. Comment on this clone: Its matching antigen is unknown.

The CDR3 contains 14 residues. The germline V gene has CDR1 SGHRS and CDR2 YFSETQ. V shed 5 bases, J shed 2 bases, and the junction held 6 bases outside the gene matches. CD8 cells classed as naive were CD45RO-negative and positively selected for CCR7, excluding terminally differentiated effector memory CD45RA+ cells. The sequence came from a man aged 18-30 years in good health. The rearrangement links TRBV5-1 to TRBJ2-5; the match to TRBD1 covers 7 bases. The sequencing sample was made of naive CD8+ T cells sorted from blood. CDR3 in DNA: TGCGCCAGCAGGGCCGGGACAGAACAAGAGACCCAGTACTTC. It specifies CASRAGTEQETQYF. Full variable domain (remainder filled in from reference TRBV5-1 and TRBJ2-5): KAGVTQTPRYLIKTRGQQVTLSCSPISGHRSVSWYQQTPGQGLQFLFEYFSETQRNKGNFPGRFSGRQFSNSRSEMNVSTLELGDSALYLCASRAGTEQETQYFGPGTRLLVL.